A single sample gave rise to the 25 T cell receptor beta chains below, sequenced in a study of blood T cell repertoires in COVID-19. Method: immunoSEQ multiplex PCR; TCRdb's copy keeps in-frame clones and lacks some. The sample yields under 200,000 clones, over 75% seen once. Sequencing was done on a sample of PBMCs or T cells enriched from blood (not recorded which). The receptors shown here come from a woman aged 45 to 65 who had recovered from COVID-19.

The CDR3 protein is CASSLVSDNEQFF. In DNA form, the CDR3 reads TGTGCCAGCAGCTTAGTGTCTGACAATGAGCAGTTCTTC. This chain uses TRBV7-2 with TRBJ2-1, with unresolved D. The CDR3 consists of 13 residues. CDR1 and CDR2 from the germline V gene are SGHTA and FQGNSA. V was cut by 1 base and J by 5 bases, with 6 bases left in between.

The rearrangement uses TRBV5-1 and TRBJ1-2; D not certain. The germline V gene encodes CDR1 SGHRS and CDR2 YFSETQ. V lost 0 bases, J lost 6 bases, and 12 bases lay in between. The CDR3 runs 14 residues. Here the CDR3 DNA reads TGCGCCAGCAGCTTGGTCGCGGGGTCGGATGGCTACACCTTC. Translating it yields CASSLVAGSDGYTF.

This chain joins TRBV7-2 and TRBJ2-1, with 15 nucleotides matching TRBD2. Losses at the gene ends were 4 bases for V and 9 bases for J; bases not matched to a gene: 7. The CDR3 extends over 16 amino acids. Germline-derived CDR1 and CDR2 are SGHTA and FQGNSA. The CDR3 region has the DNA TGTGCCAGCAGCTCCATAACGGGACTAGCGGGAGGTGAGCAGTTCTTC. Translation: CASSSITGLAGGEQFF.

This clone was observed once. The V gene is TRBV7-9, the J gene TRBJ1-6; weak D call: TRBD1 (6 bases). Trimming stripped 7 bases from V and 8 bases from J, with 18 bases between. The germline V gene has CDR1 SEHNR and CDR2 FQNEAQ (reference sequence). This CDR3 comprises 15 residues. The CDR3 sequence is CASNFGQSSDSPLHF. As DNA, the CDR3 is TGTGCCAGCAACTTCGGACAGTCAAGTGATTCACCCCTCCACTTT.

This rearrangement joins TRBV5-1 to TRBJ1-1; D remains unclear. Trimming removed 3 bases at V and 6 bases at J, with 12 bases between. Germline V gene lookup returns CDR1 SGHRS and CDR2 YFSETQ. The length of the CDR3 is 13 residues. The CDR3 DNA reads TGCGCCAGCAGCTCTACAGCTCTCGCTGAAGCTTTCTTT. Translating it yields CASSSTALAEAFF.

The V and J genes are TRBV28 and TRBJ1-6; TRBD1 might be the D (5 bases). CDR3 size: 20 residues. CDR1 and CDR2 from the germline V gene are MDHEN and SYDVKM. Deletions cut 0 bases from V and 0 bases from J, with 18 bases between. CDR3 region: CASSLWAGVGMGSYNSPLHF. The DNA of the CDR3 is TGTGCCAGCAGTTTATGGGCGGGGGTCGGCATGGGCTCCTATAATTCACCCCTCCACTTT.

The rearrangement links TRBV9 to TRBJ2-1; D may be TRBD2 (5 bases). CDR1 and CDR2 from the germline V gene are SGDLS and YYNGEE. The CDR3 runs 12 residues. V lost 0 bases to trimming and J lost 15 bases, with 13 bases between them. As DNA, the CDR3 is TGTGCCAGCAGCGTAGGTGTCGGGGATGCGTTCTTC. Protein product: CASSVGVGDAFF.

This clone occurred a few times. The rearrangement joins TRBV5-1 to TRBJ2-6, with a possible D match to TRBD2 (5 bases). V gave up 0 bases and J gave up 4 bases, with 8 bases separating them. The germline gives CDR1 SGHRS, CDR2 YFSETQ. This CDR3 has 15 residues. Written as DNA, the CDR3 is TGCGCCAGCAGCTTGGGAGGGCTGGGGGCCAACGTCCTGACTTTC. Amino acids: CASSLGGLGANVLTF. The variable domain in full, completed from reference TRBV5-1 and TRBJ2-6, reads KAGVTQTPRYLIKTRGQQVTLSCSPISGHRSVSWYQQTPGQGLQFLFEYFSETQRNKGNFPGRFSGRQFSNSRSEMNVSTLELGDSALYLCASSLGGLGANVLTFGAGSRLTVL.

The chain has TRBV4-1 and TRBJ2-5; D unclear. Germline values: CDR1 MGHRA, CDR2 YSYEKL. V lost 4 bases and J lost 3, with 12 bases in between. There are 14 residues in the CDR3. The CDR3 DNA follows: TGCGCCAGCAGCCCCCCGAGCTCGGAAGAGACCCAGTACTTC. Amino acid sequence: CASSPPSSEETQYF.

The chain has TRBV10-1 and TRBJ2-3, with 11 nucleotides matching TRBD2. The CDR3 has 19 residues. Germline V gene lookup returns CDR1 WNHNN and CDR2 SYGVQD (reference sequence). J was trimmed by 7 bases and V by 6 bases; bases with no gene match: 21. The CDR3 spells CASSEGRIAGGPDSYTQYF. Here the CDR3 DNA reads TGCGCCAGCAGCGAGGGGAGGATAGCGGGAGGGCCGGACTCGTATACGCAGTATTTT.

This rearrangement joins TRBV28 to TRBJ2-7, with D possibly being TRBD2 (6 bases). V lost 6 bases and J lost 0, with 18 bases in between. Germline values: CDR1 MDHEN, CDR2 SYDVKM. There are 16 residues in the CDR3. As DNA, the CDR3 is TGTGCCAGCAGGGGACTCGCAGCTAGGTCCTCCTACGAGCAGTACTTC. It codes for CASRGLAARSSYEQYF.

The genes are TRBV2 and TRBJ2-1; maybe TRBD2 (5 bases). The V end was cut by 5 bases, the J end by 2 bases, with 13 bases between. Germline-derived CDR1 and CDR2 are SNHLY and FYNNEI. The CDR3 loop spans 15 amino acids. The CDR3 protein is CASSSRERAYNEQFF. In DNA, the CDR3 is TGTGCCAGCAGTTCCCGGGAACGTGCCTACAATGAGCAGTTCTTC.

The gene calls are TRBV12-3 or TRBV12-4 and TRBJ2-1; D unclear. The CDR3 spans 13 residues. V was shortened by 1 base and J by 4 bases, with 5 bases between the two germline ends. The CDR3 nucleotides read TGTGCCAGCAGTTTAGAGGAGTACAATGAGCAGTTCTTC. As protein: CASSLEEYNEQFF.

The rearrangement links TRBV4-2 to TRBJ2-1; TRBD2 is a possible D gene (5 bases). The CDR3 is 16 amino acids. The germline V gene has CDR1 LGHNA and CDR2 YNFKEQ. The germline V and J ends were trimmed by 3 bases and 0 bases, with 12 bases remaining between them. CDR3 bases: TGTGCCAGCAGCCAGGATTCGGGAAGCTCCTACAATGAGCAGTTCTTC. It translates to CASSQDSGSSYNEQFF.

The chain carries TRBV5-5 and TRBJ2-1; TRBD1 aligns across 8 bases. The trim removed 3 bases at V and 1 base at J, leaving 3 bases unmatched. The CDR3 has 15 amino acids. Germline V gene lookup returns CDR1 SGHKS and CDR2 YYEKEE (reference sequence). CDR3 in amino acids: CASSSGTGSYNEQFF. The CDR3 DNA reads TGTGCCAGCAGCTCCGGGACAGGTTCCTACAATGAGCAGTTCTTC.

The V and J genes are TRBV7-9 and TRBJ1-3; unclear D gene. Germline CDR1 SEHNR, CDR2 FQNEAQ (reference sequence). The CDR3 runs 13 residues. V lost 5 bases to trimming and J lost 3 bases, with 8 bases between them. CDR3 amino acids: CASSAGGGNTIYF. The CDR3 coding sequence is TGTGCCAGCAGCGCGGGAGGTGGAAACACCATATATTTT. The full variable domain, rest sourced from reference TRBV7-9 and TRBJ1-3, is DTGVSQNPRHKITKRGQNVTFRCDPISEHNRLYWYRQTLGQGPEFLTYFQNEAQLEKSRLLSDRFSAERPKGSFSTLEIQRTEQGDSAMYLCASSAGGGNTIYFGEGSWLTVV.

The genes are TRBV7-9 and TRBJ2-1; D is perhaps TRBD2 (5 bases). This CDR3 has 12 amino acids. The germline V and J ends were trimmed by 3 bases and 9 bases, with 9 bases remaining between them. Germline V gene data show CDR1 as SEHNR and CDR2 as FQNEAQ (reference sequence). CDR3: CASSFGSSEQFF. CDR3 coding DNA: TGTGCCAGCAGCTTTGGGAGTAGTGAGCAGTTCTTC.

V is TRBV2 and J is TRBJ1-6; D not certain. From germline, CDR1 is SNHLY and CDR2 FYNNEI. The CDR3 sequence is 14 residues long. V was shortened by 7 bases and J by 0 bases, with 7 bases between the two germline ends. The CDR3 is CASTRSSYNSPLHF. DNA of the CDR3: TGTGCCAGCACCAGAAGCTCCTATAATTCACCCCTCCACTTT.

This rearrangement joins TRBV28 to TRBJ1-1; D remains ambiguous. Germline-derived CDR1 and CDR2 are MDHEN and SYDVKM. The CDR3 spans 12 residues. V shed 5 bases and J shed 7 bases, with 11 bases lying between them. The CDR3 is CASSPPEGEAFF. DNA for the CDR3: TGTGCCAGCAGTCCGCCAGAGGGTGAAGCTTTCTTT. Full variable domain (outside the CDR3, taken from reference TRBV28 and TRBJ1-1): DVKVTQSSRYLVKRTGEKVFLECVQDMDHENMFWYRQDPGLGLRLIYFSYDVKMKEKGDIPEGYSVSREKKERFSLILESASTNQTSMYLCASSPPEGEAFFGQGTRLTVV.

This clone was seen only once. The rearrangement uses TRBV19 and TRBJ2-1; D is ambiguous. The CDR3 consists of 13 residues. The germline gives CDR1 LNHDA, CDR2 SQIVND (reference sequence). V dropped 1 base and J dropped 7 bases, with 8 bases sitting between them. The CDR3 region is CASSIGRSNEQFF. CDR3 DNA sequence: TGTGCCAGTAGTATAGGTCGGTCAAATGAGCAGTTCTTC. Drawing the rest from reference TRBV19 and TRBJ2-1, the complete variable domain is DGGITQSPKYLFRKEGQNVTLSCEQNLNHDAMYWYRQDPGQGLRLIYYSQIVNDFQKGDIAEGYSVSREKKESFPLTVTSAQKNPTAFYLCASSIGRSNEQFFGPGTRLTVL.

The J gene is TRBJ1-5, the V gene TRBV5-8; D is possibly TRBD1 (5 bases). Germline assignment: CDR1 SGHTS and CDR2 YDEGEE. The CDR3 covers 14 residues. V dropped 1 base and J dropped 6 bases, with 11 bases sitting between them. The CDR3 DNA is TGTGCCAGCAGCTTGTTCAGGGCAGGTCAGCCCCAGCATTTT. This encodes CASSLFRAGQPQHF.

The gene calls are TRBV27 and TRBJ1-5; perhaps TRBD1 as D (5 bases). Trimming pared 4 bases from V and 3 bases from J, leaving 13 bases between. The CDR3 spans 15 residues. CDR1 is MNHEY and CDR2 is SMNVEV in the germline V gene (reference sequence). The DNA for the CDR3 is TGTGCCAGCAGTTCGTCGACAGACGTCAATCAGCCCCAGCATTTT. Protein: CASSSSTDVNQPQHF.

The chain combines TRBV15 with TRBJ2-6, with TRBD1 identical over 8 bases. Germline V lookup: CDR1 LNHNV, CDR2 YYDKDF (reference sequence). V was clipped by 0 bases and J by 5 bases; unmatched bases: 3. CDR3 length: 16 residues. CDR3 loop: CATSRDGTGRANVLTF. The CDR3 nucleotides read TGTGCCACCAGCAGAGACGGGACAGGAAGGGCCAACGTCCTGACTTTC.

V gene TRBV7-8 combines with J gene TRBJ1-1; D is possibly TRBD1 (6 bases). Trimming removed 7 bases at V and 3 bases at J, with 18 bases between. This CDR3 has 15 residues. Germline V CDR1 and CDR2: SGHVS, FQNEAQ. As DNA, the CDR3 is TGTGCCAGCACCCTAGGGGGTCCGGGCCACACTGAAGCTTTCTTT. As protein: CASTLGGPGHTEAFF.

The gene calls are TRBV21-1 and TRBJ2-5; the D call in the table, TRBD2, was not verified against the DNA. TRBV21-1 is deemed a pseudogene. The CDR3 has 18 amino acids. Written as DNA, the CDR3 is TGTGCCAGCAGCAAAGTCCTGAGGGTTAGGAGGGTGAGAGAGACCCAGTACTTC. This sequence encodes CASSKVLRVRRVRETQYF.